This is a list of T cell receptor beta chains from one sample in a study of shared clonotypes between healthy human individuals. Measured with immunoSEQ multiplex PCR; TCRdb has only the in-frame clones, and not every one. The sample includes about 2.4 million clones, approximately 93% of them seen just once. Sequencing input: naive CD4+ T cells from PBMCs. These receptors were taken from a man in his late teens or twenties in good health. Some clones in this sample may be carry-over from other donors' samples. The CDR3 runs from the conserved cysteine through the conserved F or W. A D gene is named only where the DNA matches it firmly. Where a row states a size, it is once, few, many or the class of an expanded clone; other rows omit it.

>NA|TRBV28|TRBD2|TRBJ2-1
TGTGCCAGCAGTTTGGCAGCGGGAGTCATCTACAATGAGCAGTTCTTC
CASSLAAGVIYNEQFF
>NA|TRBV5-1|NA|TRBJ1-1
TGCGCCAGCAGCTTGGAAACAGGGCGGACTGAAGCTTTCTTT
CASSLETGRTEAFF
>NA|TRBV29-1|NA|TRBJ2-3
TGCAGCGTGACGAGTAGCACAGATACGCAGTATTTT
CSVTSSTDTQYF
>NA|TRBV19|NA|TRBJ1-3
TGTGCCAGTAGTCCCTTAAGCTCTGGAAACACCATATATTTT
CASSPLSSGNTIYF
>NA|TRBV5-4|NA|TRBJ2-7
TGTGCCAGCAGCTTGAGACAGGCGGGTTCGTACGAGCAGTACTTC
CASSLRQAGSYEQYF
>NA|TRBV6-7|NA|TRBJ2-2
TGTGCCAGCAGTTACTCGATTATGCGGGCAGCGCTTAAGGGAGACACCGGGGAGCTGTTTTTT
CASSYSIMRAALKGDTGELFF
>NA|TRBV6-6|NA|TRBJ1-3
TGTGCCAGCACCCTACCGGGGGCGCGTGGAAACACCATATATTTT
CASTLPGARGNTIYF
>NA|TRBV28|NA|TRBJ1-2
TGTGCCAGCAGTTTACCCGATGGAAACTATGGCTACACCTTC
CASSLPDGNYGYTF
>NA|TRBV7-9|TRBD1|TRBJ2-5
TGTGCCAGCAGCCTACGACAGGGGATGGAGACCCAGTACTTC
CASSLRQGMETQYF
>NA|TRBV6-1|TRBD1|TRBJ1-2
TGTGCCAGCAGTGAGGGGACAGGGAATCATGGCTACACCTTC
CASSEGTGNHGYTF
>NA|TRBV6-6|NA|TRBJ1-5
TGTGCCAGCAGTTATGAGGTCGGGGGTACCACAGCCCAGCATTTT
CASSYEVGGTTAQHF
>NA|TRBV28|NA|TRBJ1-1
TGTGCCAGCAGTAGAATCACTGAAGCTTTCTTT
CASSRITEAFF
>NA|TRBV5-1|NA|TRBJ1-1
TGCGCCAGCAGCTTAGACGGGGTAGGAGCTTTCTTT
CASSLDGVGAFF
>NA|TRBV18|TRBD1|TRBJ1-1
TGTGCCAGCTCACTTGGGACAGGGGGCGCTGGCACTGAAGCTTTCTTT
CASSLGTGGAGTEAFF
>NA|TRBV30|NA|TRBJ1-5
TGTGCCTGGAGTGTACAGGTAAATCAGCCCCAGCATTTT
CAWSVQVNQPQHF
>few|TRBV6-1|NA|TRBJ1-5
TGTGCCAGCAGTTCACGGGATCAGCCCCAGCATTTT
CASSSRDQPQHF
>NA|TRBV4-2|TRBD2|TRBJ2-7
TGTGCCAGCAGCCAAGAAAGCGGGAGCGTCTACGAGCAGTACTTC
CASSQESGSVYEQYF
>NA|TRBV10-3|NA|TRBJ2-5
TGTGCCATCAGTGAGTCGAGGGTCAGGGCGGAGACCCAGTACTTC
CAISESRVRAETQYF
>NA|TRBV7-3|TRBD1|TRBJ1-1
TGTGCCAGCAGCCCCGGGACAGGGGGAATCGGTGAAGCTTTCTTT
CASSPGTGGIGEAFF
>NA|TRBV28|NA|TRBJ1-5
TGTGCCAGCAGCTCAGGGGTTCAGCCCCAGCATTTT
CASSSGVQPQHF
>NA|TRBV28|NA|TRBJ2-7
TGTGCCAGCAGTTTTTCCTACGGCCGGGGTTCCTACGAGCAGTACTTC
CASSFSYGRGSYEQYF
>NA|TRBV4-2|NA|TRBJ1-4
TGTGCCAGCAGCCAAGATTTTCAGGGACGAAGTGAAAAACTGTTTTTT
CASSQDFQGRSEKLFF
>NA|TRBV9|NA|TRBJ2-5
TGTGCCAGCAGCGTAGAAGTCAGCGGCCAAGAGACCCAGTACTTC
CASSVEVSGQETQYF
>NA|TRBV9|NA|TRBJ2-1
TGTGCCAGCAGTTTTGGGGTAACCTCCTACAATGAGCAGTTCTTC
CASSFGVTSYNEQFF
>NA|TRBV4-2|TRBD2|TRBJ2-2
TGTGCCAGCAGCCAAGATGTAACTAGCGGTTACACCGGGGAGCTGTTTTTT
CASSQDVTSGYTGELFF
>NA|TRBV7-2|NA|TRBJ2-3
TGTGCCAGCAGCTTTACAGTACCAGATACGCAGTATTTT
CASSFTVPDTQYF
>NA|TRBV20-1|NA|TRBJ2-7
TGCAGTGCTAACCGGGACTACGAGCAGTACTTC
CSANRDYEQYF
>NA|TRBV28|TRBD2|TRBJ2-7
TGTGCCAGCAGCTCGGGAGGCCTCCCACCCAAATACGAGCAGTACTTC
CASSSGGLPPKYEQYF